These 16 T cell receptor beta chains share one sample of origin, sequenced in a study of blood T cell repertoires in COVID-19 (dated by TCRdb to 2020 to 2021). Library prep was done by the immunoSEQ multiplex PCR assay. The immuneACCESS repertoire file appears here via TCRdb, limited to in-frame rearrangements. These files lack a portion of the clones; in checked studies, under half of the deficit traces to unresolved V genes, and the cause of the others is not known. The sample table shows about 400,000 clones, and about 89% are seen once. The top ten clones comprise around 4.5% of the sample. Material: peripheral blood. All receptors come from a woman in her thirties with acute or convalescent COVID-19.

This chain joins TRBV6-6 and TRBJ2-3; tentatively, D is TRBD1 (5 bases). This CDR3 is built from 19 residues. V lost 5 bases, J lost 2 bases, and 26 bases lay in between. Per the germline V gene, CDR1 is MNHNY and CDR2 is SVGAGI (reference sequence). The CDR3 DNA reads TGTGCCAGCAGTCCCCTAGGGGCAGAACGATCGTTTCCCACAGATACGCAGTATTTT. Encoded protein: CASSPLGAERSFPTDTQYF.

The chain couples TRBV9 to TRBJ2-3, with 13 positions matching TRBD2. The CDR3 extends over 17 amino acids. The V gene end was trimmed by 0 bases and the J gene end by 2 bases; junction bases not matched to a gene: 3. Germline assignment: CDR1 SGDLS and CDR2 YYNGEE. As DNA, the CDR3 is TGTGCCAGCAGCGTAGGGGGACTAGCGGGACCCACAGATACGCAGTATTTT. It translates to CASSVGGLAGPTDTQYF.

The chain joins TRBV9 to TRBJ2-3; TRBD2 matches at 14 bases. V shed 2 bases and J 3 bases; nucleotides not matched to a gene: 2. The CDR3 covers 16 residues. Germline values: CDR1 SGDLS, CDR2 YYNGEE. The CDR3 here is CASSVRLAGGTDTQYF. The CDR3 DNA sequence: TGTGCCAGCAGCGTCAGACTAGCGGGGGGGACAGATACGCAGTATTTT.

This clone was observed a few times. The gene calls are TRBV2 and TRBJ1-5; D gene unclear. The CDR3 totals 15 residues. Germline-derived CDR1 and CDR2 are SNHLY and FYNNEI. V lost 3 bases to trimming and J lost 9 bases, with 18 bases between them. The CDR3 sequence: CASSEEETIKRPQHF. The DNA for the CDR3 is TGTGCCAGCAGTGAGGAGGAGACAATCAAACGGCCCCAGCATTTT.

The chain joins TRBV7-3 to TRBJ2-7, with a possible D match to TRBD1 (6 bases). The germline V gene has CDR1 SGHTA and CDR2 FQGTGA. There are 14 residues in the CDR3. V was pared by 2 bases and J by 5 bases, with 13 bases between. This chain's CDR3 is CASSLLAGVDEQYF. For the CDR3, the DNA is TGTGCCAGCAGCTTATTGGCAGGGGTGGACGAGCAGTACTTC.

V and J are TRBV9 and TRBJ2-5; 7 nucleotides match TRBD1. J gave up 5 bases and V 1 base, and 11 bases lay outside the gene matches. Germline lookup yields CDR1 SGDLS and CDR2 YYNGEE. This CDR3 has 16 amino acids. In DNA, the CDR3 is TGTGCCAGCAGCGTACAGGGGGACACTCCTCGGGAGACCCAGTACTTC. Encoded protein: CASSVQGDTPRETQYF.

The chain combines TRBV3-1 (or the pseudogene TRBV3-2) with TRBJ2-7, with TRBD2 identical over 8 bases. This CDR3 comprises 18 residues. The germline V gene encodes CDR1 LGHDT and CDR2 YNNKEL (reference sequence). The junction had 15 bases not matched to a gene; V was cut back by 0 bases and J by 5 bases. Written as DNA, the CDR3 is TGTGCCAGCAGCCAAGATCGCGGGACTAGTATAATCTTCGACGAGCAGTACTTC. Amino acid sequence: CASSQDRGTSIIFDEQYF.

J is TRBJ1-5 and V is TRBV6-2 or TRBV6-3, with D unresolved. Looked up from germline, CDR1 is MNHEY and CDR2 is SVGEGT. V shed 6 bases and J shed 5 bases, with 20 bases lying between them. The length of the CDR3 is 16 residues. The DNA of the CDR3 is TGTGCCAGCAGCGGGCCCGAAACCCTCCCGGATCAGCCCCAGCATTTT. This gives the protein CASSGPETLPDQPQHF.

The V gene is TRBV11-2, the J gene TRBJ2-7; 7 bases align to TRBD2. The germline CDR1 and CDR2 sequences are SGHAT and FQNNGV. J gave up 6 bases and V 10 bases, and 12 bases lay outside the gene matches. The CDR3 consists of 13 residues. Here the CDR3 reads CANGRPDRPEQYF. The CDR3 DNA sequence: TGTGCCAACGGGAGGCCCGATCGGCCCGAGCAGTACTTC.

The genes are TRBV5-1 and TRBJ2-3, with 16 bases matching TRBD2. This CDR3 region has 15 residues. The V and J ends lost 4 bases and 8 bases, in that order; junction bases with no gene match: 4. Germline V gives CDR1 SGHRS, CDR2 YFSETQ. DNA of the CDR3: TGCGCCAGCAGCGGCGGGACTAGCGGGGGGGTTACGCAGTATTTT. It yields the protein CASSGGTSGGVTQYF. The full variable domain, with the rest looked up from reference TRBV5-1 and TRBJ2-3, is KAGVTQTPRYLIKTRGQQVTLSCSPISGHRSVSWYQQTPGQGLQFLFEYFSETQRNKGNFPGRFSGRQFSNSRSEMNVSTLELGDSALYLCASSGGTSGGVTQYFGPGTRLTVL.

J is TRBJ1-5 and V is TRBV6-5; D is undetermined. The CDR3 is made up of 15 amino acids. V shed 0 bases and J shed 1 base, with 7 bases lying between them. Germline CDR1 is MNHEY and CDR2 is SVGAGI. CDR3 protein: CASSYSGSSNQPQHF. The DNA of the CDR3 is TGTGCCAGCAGTTACTCGGGCTCGAGCAATCAGCCCCAGCATTTT.

V usage is TRBV3-1 (or the pseudogene TRBV3-2) and J usage is TRBJ2-5; D possibly corresponds to TRBD1 (5 bases). The CDR3 is 16 amino acids. Trimming left V 0 bases short and J 5 bases short, with 16 bases between. In germline, CDR1 is LGHDT, CDR2 YNNKEL (reference sequence). CDR3 sequence reads: CASSQDLRQGRETQYF. DNA for the CDR3: TGTGCCAGCAGCCAAGATCTTAGGCAGGGCCGGGAGACCCAGTACTTC.

CDR3 residues: CASSGNRGNEKLFF. The CDR3 region has the DNA TGTGCCAGCAGTGGTAACAGGGGAAATGAAAAACTGTTTTTT. This chain uses TRBV2 with TRBJ1-4; 7 nucleotides line up with TRBD1. Trimming cost V 4 bases and J 5 bases; bases outside gene matches: 4. The CDR3 totals 14 residues. The germline CDR1 and CDR2 sequences are SNHLY and FYNNEI.

This chain joins TRBV9 and TRBJ2-3; 7 bases agree with TRBD2. This CDR3 spans 15 amino acids. Per germline, CDR1 SGDLS and CDR2 YYNGEE. The J segment lost 4 bases and the V segment lost 0 bases, leaving 5 bases of the junction unmatched. The CDR3 region has the DNA TGTGCCAGCAGCGTAGTCGGGGGGACCTCAGATACGCAGTATTTT. Its protein is CASSVVGGTSDTQYF.

V usage is TRBV27 and J usage is TRBJ2-1; weak D call: TRBD1 (6 bases). The CDR3 is 17 residues long. In germline, CDR1 is MNHEY, CDR2 SMNVEV (reference sequence). Trimming took off 2 bases at V and 1 base at J, with 15 bases between the two ends. CDR3 amino acids: CASSLTGLAPSYNEQFF. The CDR3 nucleotides are TGTGCCAGCAGTTTAACAGGGTTGGCACCATCCTACAATGAGCAGTTCTTC.

The chain links TRBV11-2 to TRBJ2-7; TRBD2 matches at 7 bases. J lost 7 bases, V lost 1 base, and 1 base had no gene match. CDR1 is SGHAT and CDR2 is FQNNGV in the germline V gene. The CDR3 totals 12 residues. CDR3: CASSLGGGEQYF. The CDR3 region has the DNA TGTGCCAGCAGCTTAGGCGGGGGTGAGCAGTACTTC.